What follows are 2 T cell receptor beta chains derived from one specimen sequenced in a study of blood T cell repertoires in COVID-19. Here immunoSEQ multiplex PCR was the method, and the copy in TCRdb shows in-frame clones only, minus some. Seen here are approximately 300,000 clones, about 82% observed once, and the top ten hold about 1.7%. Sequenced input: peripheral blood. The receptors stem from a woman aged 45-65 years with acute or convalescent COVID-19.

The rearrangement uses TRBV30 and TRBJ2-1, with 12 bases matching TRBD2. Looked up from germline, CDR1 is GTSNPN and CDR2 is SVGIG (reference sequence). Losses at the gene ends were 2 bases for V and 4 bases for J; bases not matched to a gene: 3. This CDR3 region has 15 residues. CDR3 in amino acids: CAWSLGLAGYNEQFF. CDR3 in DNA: TGTGCCTGGAGTCTCGGACTAGCGGGGTACAATGAGCAGTTCTTC.

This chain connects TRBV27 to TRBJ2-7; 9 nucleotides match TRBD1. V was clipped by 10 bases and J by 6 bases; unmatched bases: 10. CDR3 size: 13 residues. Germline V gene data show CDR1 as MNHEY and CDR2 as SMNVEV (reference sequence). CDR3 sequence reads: CATPGTGSIEQYF. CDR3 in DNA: TGTGCCACCCCCGGGACAGGGTCCATCGAGCAGTACTTC.